These 29 T cell receptor beta chains share one sample of origin, sequenced in a study of shared clonotypes between healthy human individuals. CD45RO-negative, CCR7-selected cells formed the naive CD8 fraction, which excluded terminally differentiated effector memory CD45RA+ cells. Here immunoSEQ multiplex PCR was the method, and the copy in TCRdb shows in-frame clones only, minus some. The sample lists a few hundred thousand clones, over 95% seen once, with 0.095% to 0.12% in the top ten. The sequencing input was naive CD8+ T cells sorted from blood. These receptors originate from a woman aged 25 to 39 in good health.

The chain couples TRBV27 to TRBJ1-5; D gene uncertain. Trimming pared 2 bases from V and 0 bases from J, leaving 8 bases between. The CDR3 contains 15 residues. Germline V gene data show CDR1 as MNHEY and CDR2 as SMNVEV (reference sequence). In nucleotides, the CDR3 is TGTGCCAGCAGTTTAGGGCCGAATAGCAATCAGCCCCAGCATTTT. It translates to CASSLGPNSNQPQHF.

This rearrangement joins TRBV2 to TRBJ2-1; no definite D call. The CDR3 runs 12 residues. In germline, CDR1 is SNHLY, CDR2 FYNNEI. The ends were cut back, 6 bases at V and 9 bases at J, with 12 bases in the middle. The CDR3 loop is CASRVGSSEQFF. CDR3 nucleotide sequence: TGTGCCAGCAGAGTCGGGTCGAGTGAGCAGTTCTTC.

The J gene is TRBJ1-2, the V gene TRBV7-9; TRBD1 agrees at 9 bases. The V gene end was trimmed by 5 bases and the J gene end by 4 bases; junction bases not matched to a gene: 11. CDR1 and CDR2 (germline): SEHNR, FQNEAQ (reference sequence). The CDR3 totals 16 residues. CDR3 bases: TGTGCCAGCAGCCCCCGACAGGGGGTACAATTCTATGGCTACACCTTC. This gives the protein CASSPRQGVQFYGYTF.

This clone was counted a single time. The V call is TRBV9, the J call TRBJ1-2; maybe TRBD1 (5 bases). The length of the CDR3 is 12 residues. V was trimmed by 4 bases and J by 8 bases, leaving 12 bases between them. Germline loops: CDR1 SGDLS, CDR2 YYNGEE. CDR3 nucleotide sequence: TGTGCCAGCAGCCCTAACGGGGGGGGCTACACCTTC. This codes for CASSPNGGGYTF.

V and J are TRBV29-1 and TRBJ1-5, with D unresolved. The CDR3 is 12 amino acids. The germline V gene has CDR1 SQVTM and CDR2 ANQGSEA. V was shortened by 3 bases and J by 4 bases, with 7 bases between the two germline ends. Written as DNA, the CDR3 is TGCAGCGTTGACAGGAATAATCAGCCCCAGCATTTT. Its protein product is CSVDRNNQPQHF. Based on the CDR3 plus reference TRBV29-1 and TRBJ1-5, the full variable domain is SAVISQKPSRDICQRGTSLTIQCQVDSQVTMMFWYRQQPGQSLTLIATANQGSEATYESGFVIDKFPISRPNLTFSTLTVSNMSPEDSSIYLCSVDRNNQPQHFGDGTRLSIL.

V is TRBV28 and J is TRBJ2-1; 10 bases align to TRBD2. Trimming at V came to 6 bases and at J to 6 bases, leaving 5 bases not matched to a gene. The CDR3 runs to 14 residues. CDR1 and CDR2 from the germline V gene are MDHEN and SYDVKM. CDR3 sequence: CASSPSGRANEQFF. In DNA, the CDR3 is TGTGCCAGCAGCCCCAGCGGGAGGGCCAATGAGCAGTTCTTC.

The chain has TRBV7-2 and TRBJ2-7; TRBD2 matches 13 bases. The trim removed 5 bases at V and 3 bases at J, leaving 13 bases unmatched. The CDR3 consists of 18 residues. Germline CDR1 and CDR2: SGHTA and FQGNSA. CDR3 DNA: TGTGCCAGCAGCGTAGGACGAACTAGCGGGAGGGGGTTCTACGAGCAGTACTTC. Its translation is CASSVGRTSGRGFYEQYF.

V gene TRBV29-1 combines with J gene TRBJ2-5, with D maybe TRBD1 (5 bases). The DNA end is more similar to TRBJ2-7, so the J call may be wrong. Germline V CDR1 and CDR2: SQVTM, ANQGSEA. This CDR3 is built from 13 residues. CDR3 sequence: CSVESTGFYEQYF. The DNA for the CDR3 is TGCAGCGTTGAGTCCACAGGATTTTACGAGCAGTACTTC.

The chain recombines TRBV28 with TRBJ2-5, with 7 bases lining up with TRBD2. Germline V CDR1 and CDR2: MDHEN, SYDVKM. Losses at the gene ends were 7 bases for V and 1 base for J; bases not matched to a gene: 15. The CDR3 covers 17 residues. The CDR3 spells CASKGGQPSLIQETQYF. The CDR3 bases are TGTGCCAGCAAGGGAGGGCAGCCCTCCTTAATCCAAGAGACCCAGTACTTC.

The chain employs TRBV28 and TRBJ2-7; D ambiguous. Deletions cut 1 base from V and 2 bases from J, with 12 bases between. The CDR3 spans 15 residues. Germline V lookup: CDR1 MDHEN, CDR2 SYDVKM. The CDR3 nucleotides are TGTGCCAGCAGTTTATTGGTGTCAGCAGCCTACGAGCAGTACTTC. Residues: CASSLLVSAAYEQYF.

V gene TRBV28 combines with J gene TRBJ1-5, with a tentative D call TRBD1 (5 bases). The V gene lost 3 bases and the J gene lost 4 bases, with 10 bases spanning the gap. The CDR3 consists of 14 residues. Germline V CDR1 and CDR2: MDHEN, SYDVKM. The CDR3 reads CASSFRPGNQPQHF. DNA for the CDR3: TGTGCCAGCAGTTTCCGGCCAGGGAATCAGCCCCAGCATTTT. The full variable domain, its missing parts supplied by reference TRBV28 and TRBJ1-5, is DVKVTQSSRYLVKRTGEKVFLECVQDMDHENMFWYRQDPGLGLRLIYFSYDVKMKEKGDIPEGYSVSREKKERFSLILESASTNQTSMYLCASSFRPGNQPQHFGDGTRLSIL.

As concerns this clone: The same CDR3 arises from other DNA sequences in this sample as well. The rearrangement uses TRBV4-1 and TRBJ2-7; TRBD2 matches 12 bases. There are 15 residues in the CDR3. The germline V gene has CDR1 MGHRA and CDR2 YSYEKL. V shed 3 bases, J shed 2 bases, and the junction held 2 bases outside the gene matches. The CDR3 here is CASSQTSGRAYEQYF. For the CDR3, the DNA is TGCGCCAGCAGCCAGACTAGCGGGAGAGCCTACGAGCAGTACTTC.

The chain couples TRBV27 to TRBJ1-5; weak D call: TRBD1 (6 bases). Germline V CDR1 and CDR2: MNHEY, SMNVEV (reference sequence). Trimming removed 3 bases from V and 7 bases from J, with 19 bases in between. The CDR3 has 16 amino acids. The CDR3 protein is CASSLGPGGFGQPQHF. The CDR3 DNA follows: TGTGCCAGCAGTTTGGGACCCGGGGGCTTCGGACAGCCCCAGCATTTT.

About this clone: The same CDR3 also results from other DNA sequences found in this sample. The chain links TRBV5-1 to TRBJ2-7, with D maybe TRBD1 (5 bases). CDR3 length: 14 residues. The V gene lost 4 bases and the J gene lost 0 bases, with 11 bases spanning the gap. Germline V gene lookup returns CDR1 SGHRS and CDR2 YFSETQ. CDR3 nucleotide sequence: TGCGCCAGCAGCCCCGACAGTAGCTCCTACGAGCAGTACTTC. This sequence encodes CASSPDSSSYEQYF.

V usage is TRBV15 and J usage is TRBJ2-5; 7 bases line up with TRBD1. Looked up from germline, CDR1 is LNHNV and CDR2 is YYDKDF (reference sequence). Unmatched junction bases numbered 6, after V lost 0 bases and J lost 2 bases. The CDR3 is made up of 16 amino acids. The CDR3 sequence is CATSRDSGGKQETQYF. CDR3 nucleotides: TGTGCCACCAGCAGAGATTCAGGGGGAAAGCAAGAGACCCAGTACTTC.

The V call is TRBV5-4, the J call TRBJ1-2; tentative D call: TRBD1 (6 bases). From germline, CDR1 is SGHNT and CDR2 YYREEE (reference sequence). The CDR3 loop spans 14 amino acids. The ends were cut back, 4 bases at V and 2 bases at J, with 12 bases in the middle. For the CDR3, the DNA is TGTGCCAGCAGCCCCCAGACAGGAAACTATGGCTACACCTTC. Translation: CASSPQTGNYGYTF.

This clone showed up just a few times. This chain joins TRBV29-1 and TRBJ1-1; D is unresolved. This CDR3 is built from 13 residues. Between the trimmed V and J ends, which lost 4 bases and 3 bases, there was a span of 12 bases. Germline V gives CDR1 SQVTM, CDR2 ANQGSEA. The CDR3 DNA follows: TGCAGCGTTGTTGATCAGTGGCACACTGAAGCTTTCTTT. Its translation: CSVVDQWHTEAFF.

V gene TRBV19 combines with J gene TRBJ2-1; 13 nucleotides agree with TRBD2. The CDR3 is made up of 18 amino acids. Per the germline V gene, CDR1 is LNHDA and CDR2 is SQIVND (reference sequence). Trimming at V came to 7 bases and at J to 5 bases, leaving 14 bases not matched to a gene. CDR3 in DNA: TGTGCCAGTACCCCTCGGACTAGCGGGAGTTACTTAGACAATGAGCAGTTCTTC. It is translated as CASTPRTSGSYLDNEQFF.

The chain carries TRBV7-3 and TRBJ1-2; no clear D gene. CDR1 is SGHTA, CDR2 FQGTGA, per germline. V lost 2 bases and J lost 6, with 13 bases in between. The CDR3 runs to 14 residues. The CDR3 DNA reads TGTGCCAGCAGCTTATTGCCAGGCGGGGATGGCTACACCTTC. It specifies CASSLLPGGDGYTF.

The V call is TRBV10-1, the J call TRBJ2-7; D might be TRBD1 (5 bases). V dropped 5 bases and J dropped 6 bases, with 20 bases sitting between them. The CDR3 consists of 15 residues. The germline CDR1 and CDR2 sequences are WNHNN and SYGVQD (reference sequence). The CDR3 DNA reads as TGCGCCAGCAGTCCTGCAGGGCTAGGTAGGGGCGAGCAGTACTTC. This gives the protein CASSPAGLGRGEQYF.

The chain couples TRBV2 to TRBJ2-7; D not resolved. This CDR3 comprises 13 residues. The ends were cut back, 6 bases at V and 4 bases at J, with 13 bases in the middle. Germline V gives CDR1 SNHLY, CDR2 FYNNEI. Here the CDR3 DNA reads TGTGCCAGCAGCGACCCCTGGGCTTACGAGCAGTACTTC. Translated, it gives CASSDPWAYEQYF.

This chain connects TRBV2 to TRBJ1-1; 9 nucleotides align to TRBD1. V lost 8 bases to trimming and J lost 3 bases; unmatched junction nucleotides: 4. CDR3 size: 13 residues. Germline V CDR1 and CDR2: SNHLY, FYNNEI. The CDR3 loop reads CASGQGRDTEAFF. The DNA for the CDR3 is TGTGCCAGCGGACAGGGGAGGGACACTGAAGCTTTCTTT.

This clone has just one count. The gene calls are TRBV2 and TRBJ2-3, with TRBD2 matching over 8 bases. V lost 2 bases and J lost 2; bases outside the gene matches: 6. This CDR3 is 16 amino acids long. The germline V gene encodes CDR1 SNHLY and CDR2 FYNNEI. The DNA of the CDR3 is TGTGCCAGCAGTGAATTTGCGGGAGGATACACAGATACGCAGTATTTT. As protein: CASSEFAGGYTDTQYF.

The rearrangement uses TRBV9 and TRBJ1-1; D is unclear. The CDR3 runs to 11 residues. Germline CDR1 SGDLS, CDR2 YYNGEE. V gave up 4 bases and J gave up 5 bases, with 6 bases separating them. The CDR3 coding sequence is TGTGCCAGCAGCTCAGGTACTGAAGCTTTCTTT. Its protein product is CASSSGTEAFF.

The rearrangement joins TRBV9 to TRBJ2-5; the D gene could be TRBD1 or TRBD2 (6 bases each). The ends were cut back, 4 bases at V and 0 bases at J, with 16 bases in the middle. This CDR3 is built from 16 residues. Germline CDR1 reads SGDLS; CDR2 reads YYNGEE. The DNA of the CDR3 is TGTGCCAGCAGCCTCGGAGGGGGGCGGAACCAAGAGACCCAGTACTTC. This encodes CASSLGGGRNQETQYF.

This chain joins TRBV14 and TRBJ1-5; possible D gene TRBD1, 6 bases. The CDR3 covers 16 residues. The V and J ends lost 1 base and 1 base respectively, with 11 bases between them. Per the germline V gene, CDR1 is SGHDN and CDR2 is FVKESK. The CDR3: CASSQGPRGSNQPQHF. The DNA of the CDR3 is TGTGCCAGCAGCCAAGGTCCCAGGGGAAGCAATCAGCCCCAGCATTTT.

The V and J genes are TRBV28 and TRBJ1-4, with D unresolved. Trimming removed 2 bases at V and 8 bases at J, with 15 bases between. The CDR3 has 15 residues. In germline, CDR1 is MDHEN, CDR2 SYDVKM. The CDR3 nucleotides are TGTGCCAGCAGTTTAGGTCTGTCTCGTAGGGAAAAACTGTTTTTT. Encoded protein: CASSLGLSRREKLFF.

The chain employs TRBV11-2 and TRBJ2-5; D perhaps matches TRBD2 (5 bases). V shed 1 base and J shed 4 bases, with 19 bases lying between them. The germline V gene encodes CDR1 SGHAT and CDR2 FQNNGV. This CDR3 comprises 17 residues. CDR3 amino acids: CASSLGTGGSRGETQYF. The DNA of the CDR3 is TGTGCCAGCAGCTTAGGGACGGGTGGGAGCCGTGGAGAGACCCAGTACTTC.

The sample holds one count of this clone. The genes are TRBV7-9 and TRBJ1-2; 7 bases match TRBD1. V lost 3 bases and J lost 3; bases outside the gene matches: 13. CDR3 length: 17 residues. Per germline, CDR1 SEHNR and CDR2 FQNEAQ (reference sequence). CDR3 in amino acids: CASSFTGDQYYYYGYTF. For the CDR3, the DNA is TGTGCCAGCAGCTTTACAGGGGATCAATACTATTACTATGGCTACACCTTC.